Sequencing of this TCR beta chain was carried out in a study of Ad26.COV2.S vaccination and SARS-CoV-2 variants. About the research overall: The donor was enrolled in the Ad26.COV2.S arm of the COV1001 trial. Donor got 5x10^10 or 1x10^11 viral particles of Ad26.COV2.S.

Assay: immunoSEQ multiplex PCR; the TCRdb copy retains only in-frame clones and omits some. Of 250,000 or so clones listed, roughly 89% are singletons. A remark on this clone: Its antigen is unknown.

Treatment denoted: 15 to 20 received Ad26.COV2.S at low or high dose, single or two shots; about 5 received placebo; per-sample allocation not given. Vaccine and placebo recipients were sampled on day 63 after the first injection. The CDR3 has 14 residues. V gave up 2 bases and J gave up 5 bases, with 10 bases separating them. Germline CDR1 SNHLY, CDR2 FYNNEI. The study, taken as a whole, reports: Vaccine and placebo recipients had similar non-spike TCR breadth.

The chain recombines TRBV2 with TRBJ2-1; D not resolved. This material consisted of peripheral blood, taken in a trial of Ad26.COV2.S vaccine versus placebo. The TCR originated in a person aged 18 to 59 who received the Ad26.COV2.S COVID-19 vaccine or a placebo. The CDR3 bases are TGTGCCAGCAGTGAATATGGCACTAACAATGAGCAGTTCTTC. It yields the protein CASSEYGTNNEQFF.